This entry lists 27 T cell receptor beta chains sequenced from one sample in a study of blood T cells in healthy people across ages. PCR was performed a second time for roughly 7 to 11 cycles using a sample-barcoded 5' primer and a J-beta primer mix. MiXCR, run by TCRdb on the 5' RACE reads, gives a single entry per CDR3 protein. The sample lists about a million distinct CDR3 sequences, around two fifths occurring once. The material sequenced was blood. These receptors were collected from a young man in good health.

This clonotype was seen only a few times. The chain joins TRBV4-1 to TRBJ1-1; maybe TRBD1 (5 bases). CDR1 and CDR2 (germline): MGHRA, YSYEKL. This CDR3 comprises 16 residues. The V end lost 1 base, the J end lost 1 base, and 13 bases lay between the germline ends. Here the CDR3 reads CASSQGFARGNTEAFF. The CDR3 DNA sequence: TGCGCCAGCAGCCAAGGGTTTGCAAGGGGGAACACTGAAGCTTTCTTT.

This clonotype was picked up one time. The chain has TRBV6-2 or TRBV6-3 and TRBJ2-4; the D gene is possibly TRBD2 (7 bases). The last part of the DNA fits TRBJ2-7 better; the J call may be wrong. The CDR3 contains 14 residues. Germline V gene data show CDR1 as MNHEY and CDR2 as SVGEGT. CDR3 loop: CASIARGAFYEQYF. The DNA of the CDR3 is TGTGCCAGCATCGCACGGGGGGCTTTCTACGAGCAGTACTTC.

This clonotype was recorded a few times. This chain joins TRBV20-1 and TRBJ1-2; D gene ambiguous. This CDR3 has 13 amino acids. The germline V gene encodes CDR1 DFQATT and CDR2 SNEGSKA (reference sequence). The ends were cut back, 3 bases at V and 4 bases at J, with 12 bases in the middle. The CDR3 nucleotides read TGCAGTGCTAGTAAGCCGGGGTCCTATGGCTACACCTTC. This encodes CSASKPGSYGYTF.

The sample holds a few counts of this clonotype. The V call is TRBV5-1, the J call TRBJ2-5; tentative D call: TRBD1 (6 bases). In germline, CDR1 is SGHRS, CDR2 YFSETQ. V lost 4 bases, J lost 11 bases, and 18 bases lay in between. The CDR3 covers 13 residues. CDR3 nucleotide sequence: TGCGCCAGCAGCCTCAGGGGTCAAGAGGAGCAGTACTTC. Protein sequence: CASSLRGQEEQYF.

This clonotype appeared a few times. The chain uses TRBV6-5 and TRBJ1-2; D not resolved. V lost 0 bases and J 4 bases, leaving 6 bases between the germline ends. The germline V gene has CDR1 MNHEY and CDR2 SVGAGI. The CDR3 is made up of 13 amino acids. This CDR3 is CASSYSKGYGYTF. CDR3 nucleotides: TGTGCCAGCAGTTACTCGAAAGGCTATGGCTACACCTTC.

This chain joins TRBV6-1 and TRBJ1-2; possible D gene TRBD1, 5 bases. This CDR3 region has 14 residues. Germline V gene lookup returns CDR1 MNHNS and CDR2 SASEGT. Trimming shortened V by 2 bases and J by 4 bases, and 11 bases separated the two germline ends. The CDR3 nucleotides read TGTGCCAGCAGTGAACTTGGGACGGGCTATGGCTACACCTTC. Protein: CASSELGTGYGYTF.

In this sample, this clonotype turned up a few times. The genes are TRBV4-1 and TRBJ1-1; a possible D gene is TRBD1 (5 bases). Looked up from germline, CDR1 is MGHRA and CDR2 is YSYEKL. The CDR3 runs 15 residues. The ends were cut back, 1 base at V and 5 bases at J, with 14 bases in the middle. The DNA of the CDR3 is TGCGCCAGCAGCCAAGGACGGGGGAAGGGTACTGAAGCTTTCTTT. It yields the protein CASSQGRGKGTEAFF.

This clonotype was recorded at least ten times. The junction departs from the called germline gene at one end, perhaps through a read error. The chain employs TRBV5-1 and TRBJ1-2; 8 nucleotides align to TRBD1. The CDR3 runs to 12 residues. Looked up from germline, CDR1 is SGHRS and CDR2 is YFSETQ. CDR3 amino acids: CASSLQGDGYTF. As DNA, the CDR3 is TGTGCCAGCAGTTTACAGGGGGATGGCTACACCTTC.

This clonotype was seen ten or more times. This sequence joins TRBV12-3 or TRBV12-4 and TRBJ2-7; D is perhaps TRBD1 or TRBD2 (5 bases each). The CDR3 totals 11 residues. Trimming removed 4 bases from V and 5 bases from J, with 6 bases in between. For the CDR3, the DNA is TGTGCCAGCAGTTGGGGGAACGAGCAGTACTTC. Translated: CASSWGNEQYF.

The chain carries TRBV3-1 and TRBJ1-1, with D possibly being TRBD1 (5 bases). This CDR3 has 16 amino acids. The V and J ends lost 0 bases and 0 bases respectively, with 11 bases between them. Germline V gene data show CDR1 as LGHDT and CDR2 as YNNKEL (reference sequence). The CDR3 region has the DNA TGTGCCAGCAGCCAAGAGAGGGGAGGCATGAACACTGAAGCTTTCTTT. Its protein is CASSQERGGMNTEAFF.

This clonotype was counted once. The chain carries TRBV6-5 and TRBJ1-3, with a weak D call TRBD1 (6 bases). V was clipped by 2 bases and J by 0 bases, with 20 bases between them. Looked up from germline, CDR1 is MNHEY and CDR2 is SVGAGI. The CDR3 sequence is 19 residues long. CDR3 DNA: TGTGCCAGCAGTTACCCGAGGCTGTCAGGGGCGAGCTCTGGAAACACCATATATTTT. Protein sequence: CASSYPRLSGASSGNTIYF.

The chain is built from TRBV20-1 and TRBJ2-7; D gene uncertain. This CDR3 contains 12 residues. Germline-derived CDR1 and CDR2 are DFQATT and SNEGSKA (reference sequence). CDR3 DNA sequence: TGCACCATCGCCCGAGACGACTACGAGCAGTACTTC. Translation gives CTIARDDYEQYF.

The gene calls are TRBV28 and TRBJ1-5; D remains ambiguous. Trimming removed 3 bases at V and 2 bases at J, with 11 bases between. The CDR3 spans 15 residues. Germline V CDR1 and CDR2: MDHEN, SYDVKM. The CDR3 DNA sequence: TGTGCCAGCAGTTTGAGACACGGGGGCAATCAGCCCCAGCATTTT. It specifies CASSLRHGGNQPQHF.

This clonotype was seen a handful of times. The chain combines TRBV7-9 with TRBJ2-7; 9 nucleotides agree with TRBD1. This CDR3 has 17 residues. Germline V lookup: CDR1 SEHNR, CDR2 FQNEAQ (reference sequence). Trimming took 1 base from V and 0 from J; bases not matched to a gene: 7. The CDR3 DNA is TGTGCCAGCAGCTTAGATCATGGACAGGGGAACTCCTACGAGCAGTACTTC. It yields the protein CASSLDHGQGNSYEQYF. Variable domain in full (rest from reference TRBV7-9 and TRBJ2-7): DTGVSQNPRHKITKRGQNVTFRCDPISEHNRLYWYRQTLGQGPEFLTYFQNEAQLEKSRLLSDRFSAERPKGSFSTLEIQRTEQGDSAMYLCASSLDHGQGNSYEQYFGPGTRLTVT.

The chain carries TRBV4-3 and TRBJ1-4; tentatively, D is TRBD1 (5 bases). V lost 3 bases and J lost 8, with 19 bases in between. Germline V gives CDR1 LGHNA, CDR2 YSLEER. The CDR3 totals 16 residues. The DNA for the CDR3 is TGCGCCAGCAGCCACGGAACGGACACCCTAGGAGAAAAACTGTTTTTT. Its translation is CASSHGTDTLGEKLFF.

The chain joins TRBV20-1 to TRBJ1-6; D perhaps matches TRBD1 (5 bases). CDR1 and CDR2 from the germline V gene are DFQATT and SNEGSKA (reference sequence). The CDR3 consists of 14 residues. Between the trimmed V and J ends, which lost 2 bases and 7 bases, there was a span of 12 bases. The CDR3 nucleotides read TGCAGTGCTAGATGGGGGTTCGGGAATTCACCCCTCCACTTT. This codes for CSARWGFGNSPLHF.

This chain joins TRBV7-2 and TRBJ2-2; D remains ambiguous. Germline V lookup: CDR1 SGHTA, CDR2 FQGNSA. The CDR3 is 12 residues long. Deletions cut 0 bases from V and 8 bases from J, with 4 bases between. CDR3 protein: CASSLAFGELFF. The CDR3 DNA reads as TGTGCCAGCAGCTTAGCGTTTGGGGAGCTGTTTTTT.

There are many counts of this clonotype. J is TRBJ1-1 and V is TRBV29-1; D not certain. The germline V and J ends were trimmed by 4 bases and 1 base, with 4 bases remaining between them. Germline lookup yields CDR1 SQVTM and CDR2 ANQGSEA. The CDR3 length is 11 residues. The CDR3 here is CSVVSNTEAFF. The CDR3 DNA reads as TGCAGCGTTGTGTCGAACACTGAAGCTTTCTTT.

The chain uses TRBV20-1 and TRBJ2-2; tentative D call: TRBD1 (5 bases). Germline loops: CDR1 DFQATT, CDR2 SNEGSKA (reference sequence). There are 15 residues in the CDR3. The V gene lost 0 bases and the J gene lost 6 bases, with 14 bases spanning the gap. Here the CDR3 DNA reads TGCAGTGCTAGAGATCTCAAGAAGGGGTCCGGGGAGCTGTTTTTT. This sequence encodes CSARDLKKGSGELFF.

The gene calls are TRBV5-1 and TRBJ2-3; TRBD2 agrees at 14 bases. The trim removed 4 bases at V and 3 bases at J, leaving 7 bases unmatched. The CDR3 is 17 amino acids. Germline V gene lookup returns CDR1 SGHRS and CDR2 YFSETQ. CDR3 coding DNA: TGCGCCAGCAGCCGGCGACTAGCGGGGGGGAATACAGATACGCAGTATTTT. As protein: CASSRRLAGGNTDTQYF.

The CDR3 DNA reads as TGTGCCAGCTCCCCGGAGAGACATAATCAGCCCCAGCATTTT. This sequence encodes CASSPERHNQPQHF. This chain connects TRBV6-5 to TRBJ1-5, with D unresolved. The CDR3 covers 14 residues. V gave up 8 bases and J gave up 4 bases, with 15 bases separating them. Germline assignment: CDR1 MNHEY and CDR2 SVGAGI.

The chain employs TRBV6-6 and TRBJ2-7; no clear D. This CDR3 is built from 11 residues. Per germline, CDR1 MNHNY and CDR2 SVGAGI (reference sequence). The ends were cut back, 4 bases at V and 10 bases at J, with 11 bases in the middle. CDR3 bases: TGTGCCAGCAGTTTGGAAGAGATCCAGTACTTC. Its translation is CASSLEEIQYF.

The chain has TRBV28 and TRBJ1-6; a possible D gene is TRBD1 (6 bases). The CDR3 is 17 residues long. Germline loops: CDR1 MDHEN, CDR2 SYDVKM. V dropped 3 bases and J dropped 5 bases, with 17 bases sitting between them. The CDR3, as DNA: TGTGCCAGCAGTTTGAGTAGGGGGGGGCGGGATAATTCACCCCTCCACTTT. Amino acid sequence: CASSLSRGGRDNSPLHF.

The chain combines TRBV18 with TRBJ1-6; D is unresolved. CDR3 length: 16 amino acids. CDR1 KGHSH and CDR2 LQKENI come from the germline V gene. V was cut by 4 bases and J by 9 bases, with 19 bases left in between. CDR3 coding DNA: TGTGCCAGCTCACGATATAAGGACGGTGGTCGTTCACCCCTCCACTTT. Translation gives CASSRYKDGGRSPLHF.

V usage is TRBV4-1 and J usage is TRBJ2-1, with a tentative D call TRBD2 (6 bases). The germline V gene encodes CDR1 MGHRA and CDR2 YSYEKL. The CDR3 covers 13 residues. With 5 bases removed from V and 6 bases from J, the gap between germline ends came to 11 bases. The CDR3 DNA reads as TGCGCCAGCAGCACGACTAGTGGCAATGAGCAGTTCTTC. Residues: CASSTTSGNEQFF.

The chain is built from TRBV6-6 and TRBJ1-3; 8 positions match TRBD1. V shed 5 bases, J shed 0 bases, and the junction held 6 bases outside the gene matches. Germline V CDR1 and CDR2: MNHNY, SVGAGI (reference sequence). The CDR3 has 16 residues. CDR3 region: CASSKDRDPSGNTIYF. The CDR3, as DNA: TGTGCCAGCAGTAAGGACAGGGATCCCTCTGGAAACACCATATATTTT.

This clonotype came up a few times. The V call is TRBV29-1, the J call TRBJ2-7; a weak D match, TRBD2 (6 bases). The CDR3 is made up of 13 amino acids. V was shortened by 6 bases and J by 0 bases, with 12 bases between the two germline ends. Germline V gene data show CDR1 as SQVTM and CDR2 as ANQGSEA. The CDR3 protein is CSVRDGSSYEQYF. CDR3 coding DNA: TGCAGCGTCCGGGACGGGAGCTCCTACGAGCAGTACTTC.